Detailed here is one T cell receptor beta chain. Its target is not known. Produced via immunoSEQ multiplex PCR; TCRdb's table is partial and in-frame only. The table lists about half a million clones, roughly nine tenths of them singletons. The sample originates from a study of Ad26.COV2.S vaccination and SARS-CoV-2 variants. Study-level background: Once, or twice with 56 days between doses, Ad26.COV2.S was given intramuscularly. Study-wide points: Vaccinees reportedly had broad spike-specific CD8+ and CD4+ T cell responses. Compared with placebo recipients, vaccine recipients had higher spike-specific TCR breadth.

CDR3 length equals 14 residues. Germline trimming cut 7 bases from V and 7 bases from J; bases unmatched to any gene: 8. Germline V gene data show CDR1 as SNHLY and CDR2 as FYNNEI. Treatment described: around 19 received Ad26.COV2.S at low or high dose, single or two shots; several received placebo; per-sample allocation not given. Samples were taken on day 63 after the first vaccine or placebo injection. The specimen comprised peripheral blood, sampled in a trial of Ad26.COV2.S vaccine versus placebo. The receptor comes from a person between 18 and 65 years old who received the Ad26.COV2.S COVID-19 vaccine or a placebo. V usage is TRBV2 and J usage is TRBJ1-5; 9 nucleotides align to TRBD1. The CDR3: CASNTDTGGQPQHF. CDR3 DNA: TGTGCCAGCAACACCGACACAGGGGGCCAGCCCCAGCATTTT.